The entry that follows covers one T cell receptor (beta chain) sequence. CDR3 length: 16 amino acids. The V end was cut by 2 bases, the J end by 3 bases, with 15 bases between. Germline-derived CDR1 and CDR2 are KGHSH and LQKENI. Assay used: immunoSEQ multiplex PCR; TCRdb lists only in-frame clones, some missing. The data show 110,000 to 150,000 clones, with approximately 84% seen just once and about 1.5% held by the top ten. A COVID-19 case was met by exposed participants within 2 weeks before study entry. The data are from a study of blood T cell repertoires in COVID-19. The sequencing input was PBMCs or T cells enriched from blood (not recorded which). The rearrangement links TRBV18 to TRBJ2-3; TRBD2 is a possible D gene (5 bases). This clonotype originated in a woman between 18 and 29 years old who had been exposed to COVID-19. The CDR3 region has the DNA TGTGCCAGCTCACCAAGAGGGTACCCCGCAACAGATACGCAGTATTTT. Translation: CASSPRGYPATDTQYF.